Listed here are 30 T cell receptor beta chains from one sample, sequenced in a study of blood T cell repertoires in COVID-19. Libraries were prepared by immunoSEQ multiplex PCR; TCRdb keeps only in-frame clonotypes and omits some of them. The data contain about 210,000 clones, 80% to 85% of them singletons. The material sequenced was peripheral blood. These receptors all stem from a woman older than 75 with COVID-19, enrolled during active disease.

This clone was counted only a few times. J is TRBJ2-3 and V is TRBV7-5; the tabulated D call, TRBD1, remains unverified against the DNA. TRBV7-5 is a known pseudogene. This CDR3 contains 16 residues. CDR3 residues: CARSRDNSTSTDTQYF. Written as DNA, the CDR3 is TGTGCCAGAAGCCGTGACAACTCCACTAGCACAGATACGCAGTATTTT.

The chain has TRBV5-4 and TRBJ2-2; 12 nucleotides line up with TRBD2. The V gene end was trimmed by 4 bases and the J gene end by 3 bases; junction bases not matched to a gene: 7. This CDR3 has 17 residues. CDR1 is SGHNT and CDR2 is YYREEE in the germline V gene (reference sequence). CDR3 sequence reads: CASSLELAGGHTGELFF. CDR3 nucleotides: TGTGCCAGCAGCCTCGAGCTAGCGGGGGGGCACACCGGGGAGCTGTTTTTT.

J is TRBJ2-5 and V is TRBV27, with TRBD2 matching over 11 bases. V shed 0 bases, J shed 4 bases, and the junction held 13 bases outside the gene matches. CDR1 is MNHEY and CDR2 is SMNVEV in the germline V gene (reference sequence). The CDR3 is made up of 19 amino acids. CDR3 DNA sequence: TGTGCCAGCAGTTTATCGGGAGGACTAGCGGGTGACCACAGAGAGACCCAGTACTTC. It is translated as CASSLSGGLAGDHRETQYF.

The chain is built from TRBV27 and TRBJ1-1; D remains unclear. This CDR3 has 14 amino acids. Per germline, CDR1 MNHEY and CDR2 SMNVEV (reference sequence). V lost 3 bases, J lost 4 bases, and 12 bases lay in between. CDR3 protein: CASSLIRGGTEAFF. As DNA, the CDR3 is TGTGCCAGCAGTTTGATCCGAGGCGGCACTGAAGCTTTCTTT.

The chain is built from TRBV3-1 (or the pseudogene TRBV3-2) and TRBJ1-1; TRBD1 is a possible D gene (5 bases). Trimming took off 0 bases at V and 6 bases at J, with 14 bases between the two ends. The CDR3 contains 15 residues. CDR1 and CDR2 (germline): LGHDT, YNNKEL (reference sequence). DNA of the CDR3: TGTGCCAGCAGCCAAGATCGAAATCGGGGGGCTGAAGCTTTCTTT. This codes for CASSQDRNRGAEAFF.

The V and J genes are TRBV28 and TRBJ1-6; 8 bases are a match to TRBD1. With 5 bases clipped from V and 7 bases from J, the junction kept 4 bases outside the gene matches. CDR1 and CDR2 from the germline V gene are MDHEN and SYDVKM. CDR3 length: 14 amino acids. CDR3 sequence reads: CASSMDRVNSPLHF. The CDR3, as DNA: TGTGCCAGCAGTATGGACAGGGTGAATTCACCCCTCCACTTT.

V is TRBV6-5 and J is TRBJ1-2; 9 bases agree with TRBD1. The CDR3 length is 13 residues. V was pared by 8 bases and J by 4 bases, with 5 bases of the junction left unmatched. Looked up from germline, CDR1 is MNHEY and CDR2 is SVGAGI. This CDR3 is CASLRQGGYGYTF. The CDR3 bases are TGTGCCAGCCTCAGACAGGGGGGCTATGGCTACACCTTC.

The CDR3 DNA sequence: TGTGCCAGCTCACCGGCCGGCACGGAGGACGAGCAGTACGTC. Translated: CASSPAGTEDEQYV. The chain couples TRBV18 to TRBJ2-7, with D possibly TRBD2 on 5 matching bases. The ends were cut back, 3 bases at V and 5 bases at J, with 14 bases in the middle. The CDR3 length is 14 residues. Germline V gene data show CDR1 as KGHSH and CDR2 as LQKENI.

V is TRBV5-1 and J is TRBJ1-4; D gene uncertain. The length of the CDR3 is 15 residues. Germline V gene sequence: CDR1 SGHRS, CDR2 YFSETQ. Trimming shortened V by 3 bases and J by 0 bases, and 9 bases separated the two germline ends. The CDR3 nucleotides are TGCGCCAGCAGCTCACTCACTGCAACTAATGAAAAACTGTTTTTT. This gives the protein CASSSLTATNEKLFF.

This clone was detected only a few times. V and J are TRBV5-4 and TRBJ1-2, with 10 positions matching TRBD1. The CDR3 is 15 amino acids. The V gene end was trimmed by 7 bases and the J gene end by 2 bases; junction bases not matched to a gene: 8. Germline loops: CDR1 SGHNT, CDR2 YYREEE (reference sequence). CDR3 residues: CASHRGQGQNYGYTF. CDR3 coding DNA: TGTGCCAGCCATAGGGGACAGGGGCAAAACTATGGCTACACCTTC.

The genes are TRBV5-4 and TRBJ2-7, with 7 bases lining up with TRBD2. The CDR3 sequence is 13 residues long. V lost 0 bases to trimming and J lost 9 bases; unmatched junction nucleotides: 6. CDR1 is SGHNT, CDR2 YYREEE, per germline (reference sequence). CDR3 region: CASSLGRESVQYF. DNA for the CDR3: TGTGCCAGCAGCTTGGGGCGGGAGAGCGTGCAGTACTTC.

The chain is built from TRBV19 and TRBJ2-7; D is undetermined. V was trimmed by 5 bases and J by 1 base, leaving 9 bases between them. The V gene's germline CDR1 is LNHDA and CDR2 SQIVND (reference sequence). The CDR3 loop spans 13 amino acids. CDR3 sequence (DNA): TGTGCCAGTAGTTTATCTGAGTCCTACGAGCAGTACTTC. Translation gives CASSLSESYEQYF. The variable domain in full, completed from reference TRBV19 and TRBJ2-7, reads DGGITQSPKYLFRKEGQNVTLSCEQNLNHDAMYWYRQDPGQGLRLIYYSQIVNDFQKGDIAEGYSVSREKKESFPLTVTSAQKNPTAFYLCASSLSESYEQYFGPGTRLTVT.

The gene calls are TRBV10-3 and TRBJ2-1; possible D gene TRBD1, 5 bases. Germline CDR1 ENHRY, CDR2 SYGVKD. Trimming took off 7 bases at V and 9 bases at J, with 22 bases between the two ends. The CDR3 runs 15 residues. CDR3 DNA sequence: TGTGCCATCAAAGGGGCCCTGACCCGAGAAAGTGAGCAGTTCTTC. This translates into CAIKGALTRESEQFF.

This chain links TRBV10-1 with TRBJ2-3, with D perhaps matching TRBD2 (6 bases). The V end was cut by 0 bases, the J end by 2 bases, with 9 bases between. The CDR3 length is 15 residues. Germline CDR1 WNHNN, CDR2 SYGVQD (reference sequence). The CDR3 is CASSESRENTDTQYF. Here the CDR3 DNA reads TGCGCCAGCAGTGAGTCGCGGGAAAACACAGATACGCAGTATTTT.

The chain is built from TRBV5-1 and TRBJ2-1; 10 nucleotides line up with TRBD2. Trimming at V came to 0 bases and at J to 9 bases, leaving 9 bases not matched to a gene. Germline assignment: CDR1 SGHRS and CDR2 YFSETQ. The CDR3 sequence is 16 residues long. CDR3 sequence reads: CASSLDASGGSREQFF. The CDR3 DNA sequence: TGCGCCAGCAGCTTGGATGCTAGCGGGGGAAGTCGTGAGCAGTTCTTC.

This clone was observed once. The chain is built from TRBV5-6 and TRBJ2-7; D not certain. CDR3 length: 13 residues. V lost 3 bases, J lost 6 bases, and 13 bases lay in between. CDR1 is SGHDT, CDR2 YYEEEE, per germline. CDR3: CASSSTRVAEQYF. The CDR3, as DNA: TGTGCCAGCAGCTCTACTCGGGTAGCCGAGCAGTACTTC.

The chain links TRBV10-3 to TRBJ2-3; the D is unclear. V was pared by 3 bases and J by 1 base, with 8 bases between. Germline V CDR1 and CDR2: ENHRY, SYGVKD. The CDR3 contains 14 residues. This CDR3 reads CAISDSRGTDTQYF. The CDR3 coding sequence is TGTGCCATCAGTGATAGTCGGGGCACAGATACGCAGTATTTT.

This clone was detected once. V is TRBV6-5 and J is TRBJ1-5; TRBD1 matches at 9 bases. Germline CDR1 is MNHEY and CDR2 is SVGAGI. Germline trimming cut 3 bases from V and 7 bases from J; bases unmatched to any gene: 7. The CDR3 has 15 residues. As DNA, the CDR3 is TGTGCCAGCAGTTATTCACAGGGGGCCGGGCAGCCCCAGCATTTT. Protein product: CASSYSQGAGQPQHF.

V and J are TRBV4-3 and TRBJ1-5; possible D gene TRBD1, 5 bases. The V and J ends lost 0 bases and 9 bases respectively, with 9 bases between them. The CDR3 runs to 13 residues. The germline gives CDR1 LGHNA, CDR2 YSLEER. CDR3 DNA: TGCGCCAGCAGCCAAGATAGGGGTGGGCCCCAGCATTTT. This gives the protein CASSQDRGGPQHF.

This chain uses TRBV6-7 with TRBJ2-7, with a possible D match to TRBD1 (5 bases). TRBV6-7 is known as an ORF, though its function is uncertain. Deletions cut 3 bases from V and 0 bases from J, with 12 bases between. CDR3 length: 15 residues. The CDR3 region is CASSYCSRDSYEQYV. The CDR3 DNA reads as TGTGCCAGCAGTTATTGTTCCAGGGACTCCTACGAGCAGTACGTC.

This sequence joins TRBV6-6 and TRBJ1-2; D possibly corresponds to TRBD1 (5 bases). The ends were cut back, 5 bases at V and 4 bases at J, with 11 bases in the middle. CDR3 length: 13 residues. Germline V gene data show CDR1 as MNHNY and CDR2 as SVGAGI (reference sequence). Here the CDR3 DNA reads TGTGCCAGCAGTAAGGACACGATCTATGGCTACACCTTC. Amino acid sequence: CASSKDTIYGYTF.

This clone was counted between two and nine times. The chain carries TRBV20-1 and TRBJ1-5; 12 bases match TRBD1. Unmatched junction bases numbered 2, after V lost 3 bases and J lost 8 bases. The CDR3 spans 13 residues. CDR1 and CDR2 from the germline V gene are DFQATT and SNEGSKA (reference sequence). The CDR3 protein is CSASGTGGKPQHF. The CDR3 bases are TGCAGTGCTAGTGGGACAGGGGGCAAGCCCCAGCATTTT.

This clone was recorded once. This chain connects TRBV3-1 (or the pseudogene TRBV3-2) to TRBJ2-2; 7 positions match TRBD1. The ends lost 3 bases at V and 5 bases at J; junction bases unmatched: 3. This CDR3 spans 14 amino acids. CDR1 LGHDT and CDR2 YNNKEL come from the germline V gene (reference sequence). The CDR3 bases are TGTGCCAGCAGCCAGAGGGGGCCGACCGGGGAGCTGTTTTTT. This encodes CASSQRGPTGELFF.

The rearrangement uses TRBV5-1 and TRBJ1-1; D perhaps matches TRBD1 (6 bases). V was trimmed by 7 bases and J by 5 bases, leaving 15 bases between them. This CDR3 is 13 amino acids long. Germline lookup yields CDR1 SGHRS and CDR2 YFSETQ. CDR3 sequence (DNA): TGCGCCAGCCGGGAACAGGGTGAAACTGAAGCTTTCTTT. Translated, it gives CASREQGETEAFF.

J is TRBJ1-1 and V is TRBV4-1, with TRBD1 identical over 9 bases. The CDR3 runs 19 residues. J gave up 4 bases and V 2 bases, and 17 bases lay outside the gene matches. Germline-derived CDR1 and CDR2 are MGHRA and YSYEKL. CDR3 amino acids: CASSQLPTGTGSLVTEAFF. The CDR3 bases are TGCGCCAGCAGCCAACTCCCTACCGGGACAGGGAGTCTGGTCACTGAAGCTTTCTTT.

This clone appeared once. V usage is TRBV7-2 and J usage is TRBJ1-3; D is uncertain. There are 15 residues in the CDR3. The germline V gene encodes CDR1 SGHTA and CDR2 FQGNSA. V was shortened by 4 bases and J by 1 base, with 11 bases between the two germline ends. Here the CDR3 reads CASSSYPRSGNTIYF. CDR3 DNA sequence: TGTGCCAGCAGCTCGTATCCGCGATCTGGAAACACCATATATTTT.

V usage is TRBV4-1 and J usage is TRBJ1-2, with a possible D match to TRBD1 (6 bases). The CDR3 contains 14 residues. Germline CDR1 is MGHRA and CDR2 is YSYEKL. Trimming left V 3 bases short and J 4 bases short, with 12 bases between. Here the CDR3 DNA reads TGCGCCAGCAGCCAGGCAGGGGTTCCCTATGGCTACACCTTC. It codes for CASSQAGVPYGYTF.

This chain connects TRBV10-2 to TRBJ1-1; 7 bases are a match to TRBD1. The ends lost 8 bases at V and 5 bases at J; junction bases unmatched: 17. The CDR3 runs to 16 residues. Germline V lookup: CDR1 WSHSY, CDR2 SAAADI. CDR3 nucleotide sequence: TGCGCCAGCTCCTACTCTACTACAGGGGTGGGAACTGAAGCTTTCTTT. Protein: CASSYSTTGVGTEAFF.

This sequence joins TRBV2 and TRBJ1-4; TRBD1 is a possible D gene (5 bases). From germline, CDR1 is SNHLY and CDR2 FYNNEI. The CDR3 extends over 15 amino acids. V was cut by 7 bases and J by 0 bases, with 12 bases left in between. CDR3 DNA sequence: TGTGCCAGCAAATGGACAACAGCAACTAATGAAAAACTGTTTTTT. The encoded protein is CASKWTTATNEKLFF.

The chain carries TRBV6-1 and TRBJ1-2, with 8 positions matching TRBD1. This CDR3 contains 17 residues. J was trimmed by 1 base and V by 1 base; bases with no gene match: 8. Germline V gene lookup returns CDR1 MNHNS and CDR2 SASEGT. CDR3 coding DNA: TGTGCCAGCAGTGAAGTTCTCGGGACAGGCGATAACTATGGCTACACCTTC. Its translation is CASSEVLGTGDNYGYTF.